One and the same sample provided the 30 T cell receptor beta chains below, sequenced in a study of OX40 agonist ivuxolimab in advanced cancers. The protocol was immunoSEQ multiplex PCR, while the TCRdb copy is restricted to in-frame clones and leaves out a portion. The sample yields about 58,000 clones, roughly 85% seen once. Sample: CD4+ or CD8+ T cells sorted from blood, taken in a trial of the OX40 agonist ivuxolimab. The source is an adult with an advanced solid tumor such as melanoma, head and neck, liver or kidney cancer.

A note on this clone: At the DNA level, this CDR3 is encoded by other sequences in the same sample as well. The V and J genes are TRBV6-5 and TRBJ1-3; D uncertain. V dropped 0 bases and J dropped 2 bases, with 8 bases sitting between them. The germline CDR1 and CDR2 sequences are MNHEY and SVGAGI. CDR3 length: 15 amino acids. CDR3 sequence: CASSYSGLPGNTIYF. As DNA, the CDR3 is TGTGCCAGCAGTTACTCTGGATTACCTGGAAACACCATATATTTT.

The chain links TRBV19 to TRBJ2-5; 8 positions match TRBD2. CDR3 length: 15 residues. V gave up 7 bases and J gave up 5 bases; unmatched junction bases: 12. Germline V CDR1 and CDR2: LNHDA, SQIVND (reference sequence). CDR3 region: CASTQTGGLLETQYF. The CDR3 nucleotides read TGTGCCAGTACCCAAACGGGGGGGCTTTTGGAGACCCAGTACTTC.

The count of this clone is one. The V call is TRBV2, the J call TRBJ2-7; D is undetermined. V was trimmed by 6 bases and J by 0 bases, leaving 3 bases between them. This CDR3 has 11 residues. Germline assignment: CDR1 SNHLY and CDR2 FYNNEI. The CDR3, as DNA: TGTGCCAGCAGGCGCTCCTACGAGCAGTACTTC. Translation: CASRRSYEQYF. Full variable domain (outside the CDR3, taken from reference TRBV2 and TRBJ2-7): EPEVTQTPSHQVTQMGQEVILRCVPISNHLYFYWYRQILGQKVEFLVSFYNNEISEKSEIFDDQFSVERPDGSNFTLKIRSTKLEDSAMYFCASRRSYEQYFGPGTRLTVT.

The chain uses TRBV19 and TRBJ1-1; 8 bases line up with TRBD1. Germline V gene data show CDR1 as LNHDA and CDR2 as SQIVND (reference sequence). CDR3 length: 15 amino acids. J was trimmed by 2 bases and V by 6 bases; bases with no gene match: 8. CDR3 in DNA: TGTGCCAGTAGACCCGACAGGGGCAAAAACACTGAAGCTTTCTTT. Amino acids: CASRPDRGKNTEAFF.

The chain has TRBV30 and TRBJ1-1; D perhaps matches TRBD1 (5 bases). Germline lookup yields CDR1 GTSNPN and CDR2 SVGIG (reference sequence). V lost 1 base, J lost 7 bases, and 10 bases lay in between. The CDR3 length is 12 residues. CDR3 coding DNA: TGTGCCTGGAGTGGGGACGGGGGTGAAGCTTTCTTT. This codes for CAWSGDGGEAFF.

This clone was observed a few times. The J gene is TRBJ2-4, the V gene TRBV30; 9 nucleotides match TRBD2. Trimming at V came to 3 bases and at J to 6 bases, leaving 6 bases not matched to a gene. This CDR3 region has 14 residues. From germline, CDR1 is GTSNPN and CDR2 SVGIG (reference sequence). CDR3 region: CAWRREGPANIQYF. The CDR3 DNA follows: TGTGCCTGGAGGCGGGAGGGCCCCGCAAACATTCAGTACTTC.

J is TRBJ2-7 and V is TRBV4-2; possibly TRBD2 for D (7 bases). The ends were cut back, 5 bases at V and 2 bases at J, with 16 bases in the middle. CDR1 and CDR2 (germline): LGHNA, YNFKEQ. The CDR3 runs to 15 residues. The CDR3 spells CASSSQGGGPYEQYF. CDR3 DNA: TGTGCCAGCAGCTCACAGGGAGGGGGGCCCTACGAGCAGTACTTC.

The chain joins TRBV5-1 to TRBJ2-1, with TRBD1 matching over 12 bases. The germline V gene has CDR1 SGHRS and CDR2 YFSETQ. Trimming removed 2 bases from V and 9 bases from J; junction bases left unmatched: 6. The CDR3 consists of 15 residues. The CDR3 here is CASSLPGQGAGEQFF. Here the CDR3 DNA reads TGCGCCAGCAGCTTACCGGGACAGGGGGCGGGTGAGCAGTTCTTC.

With regard to this clone: An end of the junction does not agree with germline; a read error may underlie this. For the CDR3, the DNA is TGTGCCAGCAGCCCTGAGTTTCGGTCCGGATCTACGAGCTTC. Protein sequence: CASSPEFRSGSTSF. The V gene is TRBV6-6, the J gene TRBJ2-7; D ambiguous. The length of the CDR3 is 14 residues. The V gene's germline CDR1 is MNHNY and CDR2 SVGAGI (reference sequence).

The chain uses TRBV5-1 and TRBJ2-3; 15 bases fit TRBD2. CDR1 SGHRS and CDR2 YFSETQ come from the germline V gene. J lost 8 bases, V lost 4 bases, and 11 bases had no gene match. This CDR3 region has 17 residues. Here the CDR3 reads CASSPGLAGGPHSTQYF. The CDR3 DNA follows: TGCGCCAGCAGCCCAGGACTAGCGGGAGGGCCACACAGTACGCAGTATTTT. The complete variable domain, with remaining parts taken from reference TRBV5-1 and TRBJ2-3, reads KAGVTQTPRYLIKTRGQQVTLSCSPISGHRSVSWYQQTPGQGLQFLFEYFSETQRNKGNFPGRFSGRQFSNSRSEMNVSTLELGDSALYLCASSPGLAGGPHSTQYFGPGTRLTVL.

CDR3 nucleotide sequence: TGTGCCAGCAGCTTGGACACAGGACTAGCGGGAGAGACCCAGTACTTC. Translating it yields CASSLDTGLAGETQYF. The chain has TRBV5-5 and TRBJ2-5; 11 bases fit TRBD2. J was trimmed by 4 bases and V by 0 bases; bases with no gene match: 5. The CDR3 is 16 residues long. From germline, CDR1 is SGHKS and CDR2 YYEKEE (reference sequence).

The J gene is TRBJ2-7, the V gene TRBV27; TRBD2 matches at 7 bases. CDR1 is MNHEY, CDR2 SMNVEV, per germline (reference sequence). V shed 5 bases, J shed 1 base, and the junction held 11 bases outside the gene matches. The CDR3 consists of 16 residues. The CDR3 bases are TGTGCCAGCAGTCGAGCACCGCTAGCGGCTTCCTACGAGCAGTACTTC. Translation gives CASSRAPLAASYEQYF.

This clone has just one count. The chain has TRBV13 and TRBJ2-1; 8 bases align to TRBD2. The CDR3 has 15 residues. Germline V gene lookup returns CDR1 PRHDT and CDR2 FYEKMQ (reference sequence). The V and J ends lost 2 bases and 8 bases, in that order; junction bases with no gene match: 8. Here the CDR3 reads CASSLTREVVDEQFF. As DNA, the CDR3 is TGTGCCAGCAGCTTAACGCGGGAGGTGGTCGATGAGCAGTTCTTC. Full variable domain (rest looked up from reference TRBV13 and TRBJ2-1): AAGVIQSPRHLIKEKRETATLKCYPIPRHDTVYWYQQGPGQDPQFLISFYEKMQSDKGSIPDRFSAQQFSDYHSELNMSSLELGDSALYFCASSLTREVVDEQFFGPGTRLTVL.

This clone has just a few counts. The chain links TRBV2 to TRBJ2-7; TRBD1 agrees at 11 bases. This CDR3 contains 14 residues. V shed 7 bases and J 6 bases; nucleotides not matched to a gene: 8. The germline V gene encodes CDR1 SNHLY and CDR2 FYNNEI. This CDR3 reads CASTRDRGTAEQYF. In DNA, the CDR3 is TGTGCCAGCACTCGGGACAGGGGGACGGCCGAGCAGTACTTC.

In its sample, this clone was seen a few times. The chain couples TRBV28 to TRBJ2-2; D unclear. The germline V gene has CDR1 MDHEN and CDR2 SYDVKM. The CDR3 is 11 amino acids. Deletions cut 3 bases from V and 6 bases from J, with 2 bases between. CDR3 residues: CASSLSGELFF. The CDR3 nucleotides are TGTGCCAGCAGTTTGTCCGGGGAGCTGTTTTTT.

The gene calls are TRBV7-9 and TRBJ2-5, with 7 positions matching TRBD2. The J segment lost 5 bases and the V segment lost 4 bases, leaving 13 bases of the junction unmatched. The CDR3 has 16 amino acids. Germline loops: CDR1 SEHNR, CDR2 FQNEAQ (reference sequence). The CDR3 DNA reads as TGTGCCAGCAGCTATCGCCGACCGACTAGCCAGGAGACCCAGTACTTC. Its translation is CASSYRRPTSQETQYF.

The rearrangement joins TRBV2 to TRBJ1-5; D is unclear. Trimming left V 4 bases short and J 1 base short, with 8 bases between. The CDR3 totals 14 residues. Germline V gene sequence: CDR1 SNHLY, CDR2 FYNNEI. This chain's CDR3 is CASSVRASNQPQHF. The CDR3 coding sequence is TGTGCCAGCAGTGTAAGGGCCAGCAATCAGCCCCAGCATTTT. Full variable domain (missing parts from reference TRBV2 and TRBJ1-5): EPEVTQTPSHQVTQMGQEVILRCVPISNHLYFYWYRQILGQKVEFLVSFYNNEISEKSEIFDDQFSVERPDGSNFTLKIRSTKLEDSAMYFCASSVRASNQPQHFGDGTRLSIL.

The chain links TRBV16 to TRBJ2-7, with TRBD2 matching over 7 bases. Losses at the gene ends were 7 bases for V and 0 bases for J; bases not matched to a gene: 3. The CDR3 length is 13 residues. CDR1 is KGHSY, CDR2 FQNENV, per germline. The CDR3 region is CASTSGSSYEQYF. The CDR3 DNA sequence: TGTGCCAGCACTAGCGGAAGCTCCTACGAGCAGTACTTC.

There are a few counts of this clone. The chain employs TRBV9 and TRBJ2-5; possible D gene TRBD2, 5 bases. The V gene's germline CDR1 is SGDLS and CDR2 YYNGEE. This CDR3 spans 15 amino acids. Trimming cost V 0 bases and J 1 base, with 10 bases left between them. The CDR3 is CASSVAREPQETQYF. CDR3 DNA sequence: TGTGCCAGCAGCGTAGCGAGGGAACCCCAAGAGACCCAGTACTTC. The complete variable domain, with remaining parts taken from reference TRBV9 and TRBJ2-5, reads DSGVTQTPKHLITATGQRVTLRCSPRSGDLSVYWYQQSLDQGLQFLIQYYNGEERAKGNILERFSAQQFPDLHSELNLSSLELGDSALYFCASSVAREPQETQYFGPGTRLLVL.

This clone appeared a single time. The gene calls are TRBV5-5 and TRBJ2-7; D unclear. From germline, CDR1 is SGHKS and CDR2 YYEKEE (reference sequence). The ends were cut back, 7 bases at V and 2 bases at J, with 10 bases in the middle. The CDR3 totals 12 residues. The CDR3 DNA follows: TGTGCCAGCGCCCTCGTACCCTACGAGCAGTACTTC. Amino acid sequence: CASALVPYEQYF. Full variable domain (rest looked up from reference TRBV5-5 and TRBJ2-7): DAGVTQSPTHLIKTRGQQVTLRCSPISGHKSVSWYQQVLGQGPQFIFQYYEKEERGRGNFPDRFSARQFPNYSSELNVNALLLGDSALYLCASALVPYEQYFGPGTRLTVT.

The J gene is TRBJ1-1, the V gene TRBV7-9; 7 bases fit TRBD1. V gave up 5 bases and J gave up 1 base; unmatched junction bases: 10. The CDR3 loop spans 16 amino acids. The V gene's germline CDR1 is SEHNR and CDR2 FQNEAQ (reference sequence). This chain's CDR3 is CASSPGPAGGNTEAFF. CDR3 sequence (DNA): TGTGCCAGCAGCCCCGGCCCGGCAGGGGGGAACACTGAAGCTTTCTTT.

The genes are TRBV5-1 and TRBJ1-2; D call uncertain. CDR1 SGHRS and CDR2 YFSETQ come from the germline V gene. Trimming cost V 6 bases and J 0 bases, with 15 bases left between them. The CDR3 is made up of 15 amino acids. DNA of the CDR3: TGCGCCAGCACTAAAGGGAGGGATACTAACTATGGCTACACCTTC. Translated, it gives CASTKGRDTNYGYTF.

The sample holds one count of this clone. CDR3 protein: CASSQVVGVLSNEQFF. CDR3 bases: TGCGCCAGCAGCCAAGTGGTGGGGGTTCTAAGCAATGAGCAGTTCTTC. This chain joins TRBV4-3 and TRBJ2-1; D may correspond to TRBD1 or TRBD2 (5 bases each). Germline lookup yields CDR1 LGHNA and CDR2 YSLEER. The V and J ends lost 1 base and 6 bases respectively, with 16 bases between them. This CDR3 comprises 16 residues.

CDR3 sequence (DNA): TGTGCCAGCAGTAGTGCCTGGGAAGGAGAAAAACTGTTTTTT. It is translated as CASSSAWEGEKLFF. The chain uses TRBV6-5 and TRBJ1-4; D is unresolved. The CDR3 is made up of 14 amino acids. V was shortened by 5 bases and J by 8 bases, with 15 bases between the two germline ends. CDR1 and CDR2 (germline): MNHEY, SVGAGI.

The chain joins TRBV6-5 to TRBJ1-2; 8 bases are shared with TRBD1. There are 14 residues in the CDR3. V was pared by 6 bases and J by 2 bases, with 5 bases of the junction left unmatched. Germline V gene sequence: CDR1 MNHEY, CDR2 SVGAGI. CDR3 bases: TGTGCCAGCAGATTAACAGGGGGAAACTATGGCTACACCTTC. Translation: CASRLTGGNYGYTF.

This CDR3 is CASSIDLISYEQYF. The CDR3 nucleotides are TGTGCCAGTAGTATAGATCTGATCTCCTACGAGCAGTACTTC. The chain carries TRBV19 and TRBJ2-7, with D hard to call. CDR1 and CDR2 (germline): LNHDA, SQIVND (reference sequence). The CDR3 is made up of 14 amino acids. The V end was cut by 0 bases, the J end by 0 bases, with 6 bases between.

V and J are TRBV11-2 and TRBJ2-5; D is perhaps TRBD1 (6 bases). The CDR3 loop spans 12 amino acids. Per germline, CDR1 SGHAT and CDR2 FQNNGV. Trimming took 4 bases from V and 7 from J, leaving 10 bases between them. The CDR3 region is CASSSGTTTQYF. CDR3 nucleotides: TGTGCCAGCAGCTCCGGGACAACGACCCAGTACTTC.

This chain links TRBV4-1 with TRBJ2-2; 7 positions agree with TRBD1. This CDR3 region has 14 residues. Per the germline V gene, CDR1 is MGHRA and CDR2 is YSYEKL. V dropped 4 bases and J dropped 7; count of bases not matched to a gene: 6. As DNA, the CDR3 is TGCGCCAGCAGCCGTGGACAGGTTGGCGGGGAGCTGTTTTTT. Its translation: CASSRGQVGGELFF.

The genes are TRBV30 and TRBJ2-3, with 7 positions matching TRBD2. The CDR3 covers 14 residues. The ends lost 2 bases at V and 4 bases at J; junction bases unmatched: 6. Germline CDR1 and CDR2: GTSNPN and SVGIG (reference sequence). DNA of the CDR3: TGTGCCTGGAGTCTGGCGGGAGCCGCAGATACGCAGTATTTT. This encodes CAWSLAGAADTQYF. The whole variable domain, filled in from reference TRBV30 and TRBJ2-3, reads SQTIHQWPATLVQPVGSPLSLECTVEGTSNPNLYWYRQAAGRGLQLLFYSVGIGQISSEVPQNLSASRPQDRQFILSSKKLLLSDSGFYLCAWSLAGAADTQYFGPGTRLTVL.

CDR3 region: CASSPGTANLYEQYF. The CDR3 DNA follows: TGCGCCAGCAGCCCGGGGACGGCGAATCTCTACGAGCAGTACTTC. The chain is built from TRBV5-1 and TRBJ2-7, with D perhaps TRBD1 or TRBD2 (5 bases each). Germline CDR1 reads SGHRS; CDR2 reads YFSETQ. The CDR3 is 15 residues long. The V end was cut by 4 bases, the J end by 3 bases, with 17 bases between.